The 9 T cell receptor beta chains below all came from one sample that was sequenced in a study of T cells in women clearing cervical HPV infection. Produced via immunoSEQ multiplex PCR; TCRdb's table is partial and in-frame only. The sample has around 30,000 clones, and its top ten clones hold 2.8%. Sequencing was performed on blood buffy coat. The receptors were gathered from a woman between 18 and 70 years old with a cervical HPV16 infection that either progressed to CIN3+ or cleared (not recorded which).

A note on this clone: The missing CDR3 end, 3 residues past where the read stops, is filled in from the germline J gene. The rearrangement uses TRBV7-9 and TRBJ2-7; TRBD2 is a possible D gene (5 bases). V dropped 4 bases and J dropped 2 bases, with 9 bases sitting between them. Germline CDR1 and CDR2: SEHNR and FQNEAQ (reference sequence). This CDR3 comprises 13 residues. CDR3 region: CASSSGSAYEQYF. Partial CDR3 DNA: TGTGCCAGCAGCTCGGGGAGCGCCTACGAG.

In the case of this clone: The DNA ends 3 residues before the CDR3 does, and the rest of the CDR3 is filled in from the germline J gene. The rearrangement joins TRBV6-4 to TRBJ2-6; 8 bases match TRBD1. CDR3 length equals 16 residues. V trimming: 2 bases; J trimming: 0 bases; junction bases outside the gene matches: 0. Germline V lookup: CDR1 MRHNA, CDR2 SNTAGT. The sequenced part of the CDR3 DNA is TGTGCCAGCAGTGACGACAGGGGCTCTGGGGCCAACGTC. Protein: CASSDDRGSGANV. The CDR3 in full is CASSDDRGSGANVLTF.

A word on this clone: Sequencing ends 3 residues short of the CDR3 end; the germline J gene provides the rest. The genes are TRBV4-1 and TRBJ2-7, with TRBD2 identical over 9 bases. CDR1 and CDR2 from the germline V gene are MGHRA and YSYEKL. Trimming took 6 bases from V and 3 from J; bases not matched to a gene: 9. This CDR3 region has 15 residues. The DNA read from the CDR3 is TGCGCCAGCAGTAAATTAGCGGGAGACCTCTACGAG. The encoded protein is CASSKLAGDLYE. The whole CDR3 region reads CASSKLAGDLYEQYF.

Note on this clone: With the read ending 3 residues before the CDR3 end, the germline J gene is used to fill in that end. This sequence joins TRBV12-3 or TRBV12-4 and TRBJ2-3, with 8 nucleotides matching TRBD2. J was trimmed by 3 bases and V by 6 bases; bases with no gene match: 8. The CDR3 is 15 amino acids. Here the CDR3 reads CASSPGTSGTDTQYF. The CDR3 bases that were read are TGTGCCAGCAGCCCCGGGACTAGTGGTACAGATACG.

A note on this clone: The read ends 3 residues shy of where the CDR3 ends; the end is completed using the germline J gene. This chain connects TRBV12-3 or TRBV12-4 to TRBJ1-2; weak D call: TRBD1 (6 bases). The CDR3 has 12 amino acids. The V and J ends lost 2 bases and 7 bases respectively, with 8 bases between them. CDR3 DNA, as far as it was read: TGTGCCAGCAGTTTAACAGGGACTGGC. Translated: CASSLTGTG. The entire CDR3 sequence reads CASSLTGTGYTF.

A remark on this clone: The sequence runs out 3 residues before the end of the CDR3; the remainder is reconstructed from the germline J gene. The chain has TRBV5-6 and TRBJ2-1; 11 bases fit TRBD2. The CDR3 spans 15 residues. J lost 8 bases, V lost 0 bases, and 4 bases had no gene match. Germline V lookup: CDR1 SGHDT, CDR2 YYEEEE. CDR3: CASSLGPSGGYEQFF. The CDR3 DNA, read in part, is TGTGCCAGCAGCTTGGGTCCTAGCGGGGGGTATGAG.

This clone is labeled medium-sized based on frequency. Read coverage stops 3 residues before the CDR3 terminus; the germline J gene supplies the remainder. The chain recombines TRBV30 with TRBJ1-2; 8 bases are shared with TRBD1. Trimming cost V 4 bases and J 4 bases; bases outside gene matches: 11. CDR1 is GTSNPN and CDR2 is SVGIG in the germline V gene (reference sequence). The CDR3 runs to 15 residues. This chain's CDR3 is CAWTESRTGSYGYTF. The sequenced CDR3 bases are TGTGCCTGGACCGAAAGCAGGACAGGGTCCTATGGC.

As regards this clone: The CDR3 is cut off 3 residues early in the read; its end comes from the germline J gene. This rearrangement joins TRBV5-1 to TRBJ2-2, with 11 bases matching TRBD2. Trimming at V came to 4 bases and at J to 6 bases, leaving 5 bases not matched to a gene. Germline V gene lookup returns CDR1 SGHRS and CDR2 YFSETQ. The CDR3 length is 15 residues. The CDR3 bases that were read are TGCGCCAGCAGCCCTTTAGCGGGAGGGTCCGGGGAG. It codes for CASSPLAGGSGE. In full, the CDR3 reads CASSPLAGGSGELFF.

As regards this clone: Read coverage stops 3 residues before the CDR3 terminus; the germline J gene supplies the remainder. This rearrangement joins TRBV14 to TRBJ2-7, with a possible D match to TRBD1 (6 bases). V was clipped by 0 bases and J by 5 bases, with 17 bases between them. This CDR3 has 16 amino acids. Germline V gene sequence: CDR1 SGHDN, CDR2 FVKESK. The covered CDR3 bases are TGTGCCAGCAGCCAAGATATCGGTCAGGGGATACACGAG. This codes for CASSQDIGQGIHE. From start to end, the CDR3 is CASSQDIGQGIHEQYF.